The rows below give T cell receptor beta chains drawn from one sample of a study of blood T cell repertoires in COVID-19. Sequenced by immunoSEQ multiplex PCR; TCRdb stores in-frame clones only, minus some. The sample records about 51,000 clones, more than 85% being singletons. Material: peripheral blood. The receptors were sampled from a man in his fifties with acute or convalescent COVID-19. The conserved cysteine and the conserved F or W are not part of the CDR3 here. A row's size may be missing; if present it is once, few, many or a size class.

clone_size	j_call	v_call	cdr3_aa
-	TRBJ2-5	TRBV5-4	ASSFPSETQY
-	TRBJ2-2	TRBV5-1	ASSSRTSSTGELF
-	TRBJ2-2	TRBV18	ASSPDRLNTGELF
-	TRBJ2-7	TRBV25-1	ASSGQGGRSYEQY
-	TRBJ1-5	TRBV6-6	ASRVPTNQPQH
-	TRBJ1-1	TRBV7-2	ASSFAETLEAF
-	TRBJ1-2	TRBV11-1	ASSSLQGGYGYT
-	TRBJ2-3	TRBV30	AWSVVAGGYDTQY
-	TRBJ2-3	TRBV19	ASSARETDTQY
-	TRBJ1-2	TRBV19	ASSIEGQGYGYT
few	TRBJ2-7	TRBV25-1	ASSEMGRTTYEQY
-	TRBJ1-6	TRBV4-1	ASSQESRNPNSPLH
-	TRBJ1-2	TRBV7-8	ASSLAGTGTGGYT
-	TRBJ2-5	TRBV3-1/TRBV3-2	ASSPQDRVGETQY
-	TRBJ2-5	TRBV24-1	ATSRGQGQETQY
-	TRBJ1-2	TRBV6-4	ASSQQGVAGYT
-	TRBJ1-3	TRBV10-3	AISEKREGGNTIY
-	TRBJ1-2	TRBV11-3	ASNTTGNDISGYT
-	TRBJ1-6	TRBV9	ASSVTGDYNSPLH
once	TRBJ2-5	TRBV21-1	ASSYRAETQY
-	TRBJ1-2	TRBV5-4	ASRSDRVIDNYGYT
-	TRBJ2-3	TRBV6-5	ASRGRGRTDTQY
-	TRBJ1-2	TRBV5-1	ASSGDIYGYT
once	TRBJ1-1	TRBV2	ASSLLGGQKRNTEAF
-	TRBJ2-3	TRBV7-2	ASSPGGSTDTQY
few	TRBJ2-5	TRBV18	ASSPSPAGVSKETQY
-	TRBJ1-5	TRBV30	AWSLKLSDFNQPQH
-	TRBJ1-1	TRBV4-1	ASSQVGGSSRKAF
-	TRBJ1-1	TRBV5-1	ASSLTAAQLGTEAF
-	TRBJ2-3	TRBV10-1	ASSEGGASTDTQY
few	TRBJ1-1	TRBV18	ASSPPYRRGTEAF
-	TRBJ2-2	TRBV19	ASSPAGGPTGELF
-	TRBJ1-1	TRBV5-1	ASSSGDPNTEAF
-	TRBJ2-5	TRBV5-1	ASSAGGRGETQY
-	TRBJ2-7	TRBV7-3	ASSSIGTGGDEQY
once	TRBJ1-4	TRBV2	ASSVLGGEGKLF
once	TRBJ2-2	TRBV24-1	ATSDLPRQGVTGELF
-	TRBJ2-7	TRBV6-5	ATASNRGSYEQY
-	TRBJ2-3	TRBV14	ASSQGGTVSTDTQY
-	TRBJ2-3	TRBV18	ASSPPLAGTTDTQY
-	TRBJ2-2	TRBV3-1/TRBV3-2	ASSQDWGGYTGELF
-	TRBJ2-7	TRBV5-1	ASSAGTGAYEQY
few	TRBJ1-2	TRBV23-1	ASSQYRGLPCFYGYT
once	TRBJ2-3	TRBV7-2	ASSFGEADTQY
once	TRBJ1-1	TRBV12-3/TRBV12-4	ASSRQGWTEAF
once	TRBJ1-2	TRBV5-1	ASTRDTNYGYT
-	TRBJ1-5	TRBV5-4	ASSLGPVENQPQH
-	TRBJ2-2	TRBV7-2	ASSLESYLNTGELF
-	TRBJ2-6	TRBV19	ASSKGQGSGANVLT
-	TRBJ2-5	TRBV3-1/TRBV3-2	ASSHHREGETQY
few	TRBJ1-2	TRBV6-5	ASLLVRDSYGYT
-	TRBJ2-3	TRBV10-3	AIKGGGSIGDTQY
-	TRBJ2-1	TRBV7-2	ASSLGLGGGHNEQF
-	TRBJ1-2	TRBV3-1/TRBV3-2	ASSPPQGARDGYT
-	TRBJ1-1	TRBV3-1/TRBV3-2	ASSPPVSTGRDTEAF